This T cell receptor beta chain was recovered during a study of human CD8 memory T cell subsets. This clonotype is classed as medium-sized by frequency. The term TPEX covered CCR7+ PD-1+ TIGIT+ early memory CD8+ T cells that had exhausted-like traits. The starting material, duplicate vials of 150,000 sorted CD8+ T cells per subset, provided the RNA. UMI-labeled 5' RACE yielded the TCR beta libraries. TCRdb reprocessed the 5' RACE reads; each CDR3 protein has one entry and no DNA is given. Reported are roughly 5,000 distinct CDR3 sequences; the ten largest clones contain 15% to 20%. The germline V gene has CDR1 SEHNR and CDR2 FQNEAQ (reference sequence). This CDR3 is 16 amino acids long.

The chain carries TRBV7-9 and TRBJ1-2; TCRdb's assignment of TRBD1 cannot be checked, as there is no DNA. The origin of this receptor is a human donor in good health. The sequencing input was CD8+ T cells from PBMCs. The CDR3 protein is CASSLWTGAPRDGYTF.